The 29 T cell receptor beta chains presented below share a single source sample, sequenced in a study of Ad26.COV2.S vaccination and SARS-CoV-2 variants. Treatment described: 15 to 20 received Ad26.COV2.S at low or high dose, single or two shots; about 5 received placebo; per-sample allocation not given. The samples were gathered on day 63 after the first injection of vaccine or placebo. This table comes from immunoSEQ multiplex PCR, and its TCRdb copy is limited to in-frame clones, with some not included. The sample has around 320,000 clones, around 90% seen once; the top ten hold 3.4%. Sample: peripheral blood, taken in a trial of Ad26.COV2.S vaccine versus placebo. The source is a person aged 18-60 years who received the Ad26.COV2.S COVID-19 vaccine or a placebo.

The chain is built from TRBV3-1 (or the pseudogene TRBV3-2) and TRBJ2-3; 13 bases agree with TRBD2. In germline, CDR1 is LGHDT, CDR2 YNNKEL (reference sequence). This CDR3 contains 15 residues. V dropped 4 bases and J dropped 4; count of bases not matched to a gene: 2. The CDR3 here is CASSLGLAGADTQYF. Written as DNA, the CDR3 is TGTGCCAGCAGCCTAGGACTAGCGGGGGCAGATACGCAGTATTTT.

The rearrangement joins TRBV6-1 to TRBJ1-1; 8 bases fit TRBD1. V gave up 3 bases and J gave up 3 bases; unmatched junction bases: 0. Per germline, CDR1 MNHNS and CDR2 SASEGT. This CDR3 contains 13 residues. The CDR3 coding sequence is TGTGCCAGCAGTGAGGACAGGGACACTGAAGCTTTCTTT. This sequence encodes CASSEDRDTEAFF.

J is TRBJ1-2 and V is TRBV19; D perhaps matches TRBD1 (6 bases). There are 13 residues in the CDR3. The V gene lost 3 bases and the J gene lost 6 bases, with 11 bases spanning the gap. Germline V gives CDR1 LNHDA, CDR2 SQIVND (reference sequence). The CDR3 DNA follows: TGTGCCAGTAGTATGGGGGGGCCCAATGGCTACACCTTC. It is translated as CASSMGGPNGYTF.

The rearrangement joins TRBV6-5 to TRBJ1-3; 7 bases are a match to TRBD1. CDR3 size: 16 residues. Germline values: CDR1 MNHEY, CDR2 SVGAGI. The J segment lost 1 base and the V segment lost 0 bases, leaving 3 bases of the junction unmatched. The CDR3 DNA is TGTGCCAGCAGTTACTCCAGGACAGGTTCTGGAAACACCATATATTTT. Translation: CASSYSRTGSGNTIYF.

This chain uses TRBV5-6 with TRBJ1-1; 12 bases agree with TRBD1. CDR1 and CDR2 (germline): SGHDT, YYEEEE. CDR3 length: 14 amino acids. V lost 3 bases and J lost 6; bases outside the gene matches: 3. The CDR3 protein is CASSSRDRGPEAFF. CDR3 DNA: TGTGCCAGCAGCTCCCGGGACAGGGGGCCTGAAGCTTTCTTT.

The chain is built from TRBV6-2 or TRBV6-3 and TRBJ2-3, with a possible D match to TRBD2 (6 bases). Germline-derived CDR1 and CDR2 are MNHEY and SVGEGT. Trimming took off 0 bases at V and 2 bases at J, with 12 bases between the two ends. The CDR3 loop spans 16 amino acids. The CDR3 nucleotides read TGTGCCAGCAGTTACTCGAGCCGGGGGAACACAGATACGCAGTATTTT. Its protein product is CASSYSSRGNTDTQYF.

DNA of the CDR3: TGTGCCAGCAGCCCTTTCTCTAGCACAGATACGCAGTATTTT. It encodes CASSPFSSTDTQYF. V is TRBV3-1 (or the pseudogene TRBV3-2) and J is TRBJ2-3; D is uncertain. The CDR3 totals 14 residues. V shed 4 bases and J shed 0 bases, with 8 bases lying between them. Germline lookup yields CDR1 LGHDT and CDR2 YNNKEL (reference sequence).

V is TRBV7-3 and J is TRBJ1-1, with D perhaps matching TRBD1 (6 bases). The V end was cut by 1 base, the J end by 1 base, with 10 bases between. CDR1 is SGHTA, CDR2 FQGTGA, per germline. This CDR3 region has 15 residues. CDR3 nucleotides: TGTGCCAGCAGCTTAAACGGGGGCCCGAACACTGAAGCTTTCTTT. As protein: CASSLNGGPNTEAFF.

This rearrangement joins TRBV10-3 to TRBJ1-4, with a possible D match to TRBD1 (5 bases). The germline CDR1 and CDR2 sequences are ENHRY and SYGVKD. The CDR3 runs 12 residues. Trimming cost V 10 bases and J 8 bases, with 14 bases left between them. CDR3 region: CASGTLGEKLFF. CDR3 sequence (DNA): TGTGCCAGCGGGACGTTGGGGGAAAAACTGTTTTTT.

The chain carries TRBV7-3 and TRBJ2-1; 10 bases align to TRBD2. Germline V gene sequence: CDR1 SGHTA, CDR2 FQGTGA. The length of the CDR3 is 16 residues. Germline trimming cut 1 base from V and 3 bases from J; bases unmatched to any gene: 3. The CDR3 DNA follows: TGTGCCAGCAGCTTAAGACCTAGCGGGGGCTACAATGAGCAGTTCTTC. It encodes CASSLRPSGGYNEQFF.

The chain has TRBV19 and TRBJ1-1; no firm D call. V was trimmed by 1 base and J by 5 bases, leaving 8 bases between them. The CDR3 length is 13 residues. CDR1 and CDR2 from the germline V gene are LNHDA and SQIVND (reference sequence). The CDR3 region has the DNA TGTGCCAGTAGTATAGGTCAACGGACTGAAGCTTTCTTT. This gives the protein CASSIGQRTEAFF.

This chain connects TRBV29-1 to TRBJ1-2; a possible D gene is TRBD1 (6 bases). This CDR3 spans 12 amino acids. Germline-derived CDR1 and CDR2 are SQVTM and ANQGSEA. Trimming removed 7 bases from V and 7 bases from J, with 16 bases in between. The CDR3 here is CSAGGGAGGYTF. The CDR3 bases are TGCAGCGCCGGCGGGGGGGCGGGTGGCTACACCTTC.

The chain recombines TRBV7-2 with TRBJ2-6; D remains ambiguous. The CDR3 is 15 amino acids. V lost 3 bases to trimming and J lost 0 bases, with 6 bases between them. CDR1 is SGHTA, CDR2 FQGNSA, per germline. CDR3 in DNA: TGTGCCAGCAGCTTCACTTACTCTGGGGCCAACGTCCTGACTTTC. Translated, it gives CASSFTYSGANVLTF.

The chain couples TRBV7-9 to TRBJ1-1; D gene ambiguous. From germline, CDR1 is SEHNR and CDR2 FQNEAQ (reference sequence). The CDR3 runs 14 residues. The V end lost 4 bases, the J end lost 4 bases, and 13 bases lay between the germline ends. CDR3 loop: CASSSPRLVTEAFF. CDR3 coding DNA: TGTGCCAGCAGCTCTCCGCGTTTGGTCACTGAAGCTTTCTTT.

Only one count was recorded for this clone. The V gene is TRBV12-3 or TRBV12-4, the J gene TRBJ1-2, with D perhaps matching TRBD1 (6 bases). V dropped 2 bases and J dropped 6 bases, with 10 bases sitting between them. CDR3 size: 13 residues. In DNA form, the CDR3 reads TGTGCCAGCAGTTTAAGGGGGGATAATGGCTACACCTTC. It codes for CASSLRGDNGYTF.

The chain is built from TRBV5-5 and TRBJ2-3, with D tentatively TRBD1 or TRBD2 (6 bases each). Between the trimmed V and J ends, which lost 0 bases and 2 bases, there was a span of 16 bases. This CDR3 region has 17 residues. Per the germline V gene, CDR1 is SGHKS and CDR2 is YYEKEE (reference sequence). The CDR3 here is CASSLGGGRLITDTQYF. CDR3 coding DNA: TGTGCCAGCAGCTTGGGAGGGGGGAGGCTAATCACAGATACGCAGTATTTT.

V usage is TRBV3-1 (or the pseudogene TRBV3-2) and J usage is TRBJ1-4; TRBD1 might be the D (5 bases). The CDR3 is 16 residues long. CDR1 and CDR2 (germline): LGHDT, YNNKEL (reference sequence). V lost 4 bases to trimming and J lost 6 bases, with 18 bases between them. This CDR3 reads CASSPTGTGSYEKLFF. The CDR3 nucleotides read TGTGCCAGCAGCCCAACGGGCACAGGTAGTTATGAAAAACTGTTTTTT.

The chain uses TRBV7-9 and TRBJ2-7, with D tentatively TRBD2 (5 bases). V dropped 5 bases and J dropped 3 bases, with 17 bases sitting between them. The CDR3 is made up of 15 amino acids. Germline V gene sequence: CDR1 SEHNR, CDR2 FQNEAQ (reference sequence). CDR3 in amino acids: CASSLRGVKVYEQYF. CDR3 DNA sequence: TGTGCCAGCAGCCTTCGGGGTGTCAAGGTCTACGAGCAGTACTTC.

The chain carries TRBV13 and TRBJ2-1; 8 bases agree with TRBD1. This CDR3 is built from 15 residues. Per germline, CDR1 PRHDT and CDR2 FYEKMQ (reference sequence). The V and J ends lost 4 bases and 1 base, in that order; junction bases with no gene match: 3. CDR3 region: CASSYRDRSYNEQFF. The CDR3 bases are TGTGCCAGCAGCTACCGGGACAGGTCCTACAATGAGCAGTTCTTC.

The genes are TRBV4-1 and TRBJ2-2; D ambiguous. CDR3 length: 12 amino acids. Per germline, CDR1 MGHRA and CDR2 YSYEKL. V was shortened by 4 bases and J by 8 bases, with 8 bases between the two germline ends. CDR3 in amino acids: CASSLVRGELFF. The CDR3 coding sequence is TGCGCCAGCAGCCTAGTCAGGGGGGAGCTGTTTTTT.

The chain uses TRBV4-3 and TRBJ1-2; unclear D gene. V was pared by 1 base and J by 9 bases, with 15 bases between. CDR3 length equals 14 residues. From germline, CDR1 is LGHNA and CDR2 YSLEER. CDR3 coding DNA: TGCGCCAGCAGCCAAGTACAGACAAGTCTGCGCTACACCTTC. This translates into CASSQVQTSLRYTF.

The chain joins TRBV18 to TRBJ1-3, with 8 bases that match TRBD1. In germline, CDR1 is KGHSH, CDR2 LQKENI. The CDR3 totals 18 residues. The V segment lost 1 base and the J segment 3 bases; nucleotides outside the gene matches: 11. CDR3: CASSPLRGRSLGGNTIYF. The CDR3 coding sequence is TGTGCCAGCTCACCACTCAGGGGGCGCAGTCTTGGTGGAAACACCATATATTTT. Variable domain in full (rest from reference TRBV18 and TRBJ1-3): NAGVMQNPRHLVRRRGQEARLRCSPMKGHSHVYWYRQLPEEGLKFMVYLQKENIIDESGMPKERFSAEFPKEGPSILRIQQVVRGDSAAYFCASSPLRGRSLGGNTIYFGEGSWLTVV.

The gene calls are TRBV5-4 and TRBJ2-7; no clear D. The germline V gene encodes CDR1 SGHNT and CDR2 YYREEE (reference sequence). Trimming stripped 2 bases from V and 4 bases from J, with 16 bases between. This CDR3 spans 15 amino acids. The CDR3 coding sequence is TGTGCCAGCAGCTTACCGACCCAGCCGGCGTACGAGCAGTACTTC. It codes for CASSLPTQPAYEQYF.

This rearrangement joins TRBV12-5 to TRBJ1-5; a possible D gene is TRBD1 (6 bases). V shed 6 bases and J shed 3 bases, with 12 bases lying between them. CDR3 length: 14 residues. CDR1 and CDR2 from the germline V gene are LGHNT and FRNRAP. CDR3 amino acids: CASGNGQNNQPQHF. The CDR3, as DNA: TGTGCTAGTGGGAACGGACAGAACAATCAGCCCCAGCATTTT.

The genes are TRBV4-2 and TRBJ2-2; 8 bases line up with TRBD2. CDR1 and CDR2 from the germline V gene are LGHNA and YNFKEQ. Losses at the gene ends were 4 bases for V and 2 bases for J; bases not matched to a gene: 3. The CDR3 covers 15 residues. The CDR3: CASSPGLDNTGELFF. Written as DNA, the CDR3 is TGTGCCAGCAGCCCGGGACTAGATAACACCGGGGAGCTGTTTTTT.

The gene calls are TRBV7-8 and TRBJ2-7; D call uncertain. Per the germline V gene, CDR1 is SGHVS and CDR2 is FQNEAQ. The CDR3 runs to 13 residues. Trimming took 1 base from V and 3 from J, leaving 7 bases between them. The DNA of the CDR3 is TGTGCCAGCAGCTTAGGAGCCTACTACGAGCAGTACTTC. Its translation: CASSLGAYYEQYF.

The J gene is TRBJ1-1, the V gene TRBV12-3 or TRBV12-4; D is undetermined. This CDR3 comprises 12 residues. V gave up 6 bases and J gave up 7 bases, with 12 bases separating them. CDR3 bases: TGTGCCAGCAGCCGATACCGATATGAAGCTTTCTTT. Translated: CASSRYRYEAFF.

The chain has TRBV14 and TRBJ1-1, with unresolved D. Germline V gene data show CDR1 as SGHDN and CDR2 as FVKESK. The CDR3 length is 13 residues. Trimming stripped 3 bases from V and 3 bases from J, with 8 bases between. DNA for the CDR3: TGTGCCAGCAGCCATAAGAAGGACACTGAAGCTTTCTTT. This gives the protein CASSHKKDTEAFF. Variable domain in full (rest from reference TRBV14 and TRBJ1-1): EAGVTQFPSHSVIEKGQTVTLRCDPISGHDNLYWYRRVMGKEIKFLLHFVKESKQDESGMPNNRFLAERTGGTYSTLKVQPAELEDSGVYFCASSHKKDTEAFFGQGTRLTVV.

The V gene is TRBV2, the J gene TRBJ2-5, with D perhaps matching TRBD1 or TRBD2 (5 bases each). This CDR3 has 13 residues. CDR1 and CDR2 from the germline V gene are SNHLY and FYNNEI. Trimming stripped 4 bases from V and 3 bases from J, with 9 bases between. CDR3 coding DNA: TGTGCCAGCAGTGGGGACGGCAAAGAGACCCAGTACTTC. Translation gives CASSGDGKETQYF.